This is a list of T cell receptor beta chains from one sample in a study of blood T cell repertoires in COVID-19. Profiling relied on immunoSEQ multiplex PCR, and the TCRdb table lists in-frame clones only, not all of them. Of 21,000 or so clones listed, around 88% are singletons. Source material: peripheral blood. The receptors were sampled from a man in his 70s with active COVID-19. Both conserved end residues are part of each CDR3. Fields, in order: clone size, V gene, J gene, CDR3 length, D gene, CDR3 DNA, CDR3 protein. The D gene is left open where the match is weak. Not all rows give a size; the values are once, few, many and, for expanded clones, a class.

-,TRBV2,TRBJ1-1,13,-,TGTGCCAGCAGTGGACAGGCGTACACTGAAGCTTTCTTT,CASSGQAYTEAFF
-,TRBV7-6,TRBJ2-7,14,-,TGTGCCAGCAGCTTCACCGAGACTAGCTACGAGCAGTACTTC,CASSFTETSYEQYF
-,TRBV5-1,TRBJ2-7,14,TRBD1,TGCGCCAGCAGCTTGGCGGGACAGGGGTACGAGCAGTACTTC,CASSLAGQGYEQYF
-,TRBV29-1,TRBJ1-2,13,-,TGCAGCGTTTACAGGGTCGAAGGGGTGGGCTACACCTTC,CSVYRVEGVGYTF
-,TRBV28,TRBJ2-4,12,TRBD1,TGTGCCAGCAGTAGGACAGGGGACATTCAGTACTTC,CASSRTGDIQYF
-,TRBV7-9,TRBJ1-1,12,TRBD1,TGTGCCAGCAGTTACGGACAGGGGGCGTCTTTCTTT,CASSYGQGASFF
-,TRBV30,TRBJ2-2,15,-,TGTGCCTGGAGCCGAGGGTGGGCCAACACCGGGGAGCTGTTTTTT,CAWSRGWANTGELFF
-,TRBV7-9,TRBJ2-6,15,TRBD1,TGTGCCAGCAGCCATACGAGGACAGGGACTAACGTCCTGACTTTC,CASSHTRTGTNVLTF
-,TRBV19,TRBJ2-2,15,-,TGTGCCACCCAAATGGCCCCGGGTAACACCGGGGAGCTGTTTTTT,CATQMAPGNTGELFF
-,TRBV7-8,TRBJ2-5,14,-,TGTGCCAGCAGCTTCGGGACGGGAGTTGAGACCCAGTACTTC,CASSFGTGVETQYF
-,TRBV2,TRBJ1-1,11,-,TGTGCCAGCTTGAGTAGCACTGAAGCTTTCTTT,CASLSSTEAFF
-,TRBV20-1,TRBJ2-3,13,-,TGCAGTGCTAGTAGGTTCGGTCCGGGTACGCAGTATTTT,CSASRFGPGTQYF
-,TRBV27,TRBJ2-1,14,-,TGTGCCAGCAACCCTCTCTGGGGCGTAAATGAGCAGTTCTTC,CASNPLWGVNEQFF
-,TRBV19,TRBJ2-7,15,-,TGTGCCAGTAGTATTCCTGGACAGAAGGCCTACGAGCAGTACTTC,CASSIPGQKAYEQYF
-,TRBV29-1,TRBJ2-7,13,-,TGCAGCGTTGAAGACCCGGACAGCTACGAGCAGTACTTC,CSVEDPDSYEQYF
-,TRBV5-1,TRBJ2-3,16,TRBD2,TGCGCCAGCAGCTTTGTAGCGGGGGGGAGCACAGATACGCAGTATTTT,CASSFVAGGSTDTQYF
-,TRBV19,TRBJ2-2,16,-,TGTGCCAGTAGGATGAGGAGGGGGCGGAACACCGGGGAGCTGTTTTTT,CASRMRRGRNTGELFF
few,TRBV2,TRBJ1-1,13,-,TGTGCCAGCAGAAGGGGGACGAACACTGAAGCTTTCTTT,CASRRGTNTEAFF
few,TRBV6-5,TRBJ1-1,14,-,TGTGCCAGCAGTTACGGCAGGGGGAACACTGAAGCTTTCTTT,CASSYGRGNTEAFF
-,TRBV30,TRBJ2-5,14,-,TGTGCCTGGAGTGTACCACAGTGGTTGAAGACCCAGTACTTC,CAWSVPQWLKTQYF
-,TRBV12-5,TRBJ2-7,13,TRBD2,TGTGCTAGTGGTTTGGGGCTAGCGGGAGCCCGCTTCTTC,CASGLGLAGARFF
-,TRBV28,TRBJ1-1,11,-,TGTGCCAGCACCATTCCGGGGAGAGCTTTCTTT,CASTIPGRAFF
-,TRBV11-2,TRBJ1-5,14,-,TGTGCCAGCAGCTCCGCGGGGGGCAATCAGCCCCAGCATTTT,CASSSAGGNQPQHF
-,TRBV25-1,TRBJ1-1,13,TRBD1,TGTGCCAGCAGTGGGACAGGGGAGACTGAAGCTTTCTTT,CASSGTGETEAFF
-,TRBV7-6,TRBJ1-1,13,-,TGTGCCAGCAGCACAGGGTTGAACACTGAAGCTTTCTTT,CASSTGLNTEAFF
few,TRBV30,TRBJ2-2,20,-,TGTGCCTGGAGTGTATTTTCTCATTCTGTGGGGGCAGGATTAACCGGGGAGCTGTTTTTT,CAWSVFSHSVGAGLTGELFF
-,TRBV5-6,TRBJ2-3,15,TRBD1,TGTGCCAGCAGCCTGGGACAGTTAATCACAGATACGCAGTATTTT,CASSLGQLITDTQYF
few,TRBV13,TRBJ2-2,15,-,TGTGCCAGCAGCTTGAGCGGTCAGGGGATTGGGGAGCTGTTTTTT,CASSLSGQGIGELFF
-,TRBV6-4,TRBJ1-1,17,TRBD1,TGTGCCAGCAGCCCCCGGGTAAACAGGGGGCAAAGTACTGAAGCTTTCTTT,CASSPRVNRGQSTEAFF
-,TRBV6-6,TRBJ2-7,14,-,TGTGCCAGCAGTTACCGGCAGGACTCCTACGAGCAGTACTTC,CASSYRQDSYEQYF
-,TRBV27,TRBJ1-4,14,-,TGTGCCAGCAGTTGGTCGGACAGCAATGAAAAACTGTTTTTT,CASSWSDSNEKLFF
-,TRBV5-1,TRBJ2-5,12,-,TGCGCCAGCAGCAAGGAGCAAGAGACCCAGTACTTC,CASSKEQETQYF
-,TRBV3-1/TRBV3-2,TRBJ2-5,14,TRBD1,TGTGCCAGCAGCCAGGGACAGGCCGGGGGGACCCAGTACTTC,CASSQGQAGGTQYF
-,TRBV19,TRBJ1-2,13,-,TGTGCCAGTAGTACGACAGCATACTATGGCTACACCTTC,CASSTTAYYGYTF
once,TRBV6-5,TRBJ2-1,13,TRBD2,TGTGCCAGCAGATGGACTAGGAACAATGAGCAGTTCTTC,CASRWTRNNEQFF
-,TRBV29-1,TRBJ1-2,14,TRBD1,TGCAGCGTTGATGGGACAGGGGGGAACTATGGCTACACCTTC,CSVDGTGGNYGYTF
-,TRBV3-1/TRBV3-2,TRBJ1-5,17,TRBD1,TGTGCCAGCAGCCAAGCAGGGGCTACAGGGGAGAATCAGCCCCAGCATTTT,CASSQAGATGENQPQHF
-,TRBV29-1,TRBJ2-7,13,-,TGCAGCGTCGCCCCCGTGGCAGTTAACGAGCAGTACTTC,CSVAPVAVNEQYF
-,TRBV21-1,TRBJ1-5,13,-,TGTGCCAGCAGCCCCCAGTGCAATCAGCCCCAGCATTTT,CASSPQCNQPQHF
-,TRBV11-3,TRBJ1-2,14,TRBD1,TGTGCCAGCAGCTCCGGACAGGGAACCTATGGCTACACCTTC,CASSSGQGTYGYTF
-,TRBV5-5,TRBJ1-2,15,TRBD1,TGTGCCAGCAGCTTGGGACAGGGACCCCTACGCGGCTACACCTTC,CASSLGQGPLRGYTF
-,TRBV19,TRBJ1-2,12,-,TGTGCCAGTAGTATCCCAGGATATGGCTACACCTTC,CASSIPGYGYTF
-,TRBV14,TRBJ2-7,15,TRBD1,TGTGCCAGCAGCCCGGACAGGGGGCGATCCTACGAGCAGTACTTC,CASSPDRGRSYEQYF
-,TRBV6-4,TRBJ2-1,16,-,TGTGCCAGCAGTGAAGTGGGGGGGCCACGACGTGGTGAGCAGTTCTTC,CASSEVGGPRRGEQFF
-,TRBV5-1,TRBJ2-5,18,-,TGCGCCAGCAGCTTTAAAAGTACCCATCTAGGATTCCAAGAGACCCAGTACTTC,CASSFKSTHLGFQETQYF
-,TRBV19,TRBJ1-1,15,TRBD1,TGTGCCAGTAGTATCCGAGGACAGGTTCACACTGAAGCTTTCTTT,CASSIRGQVHTEAFF
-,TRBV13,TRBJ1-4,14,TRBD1,TGTGCCAGCAGCCCTACGACAGGGGGGGAAAAACTGTTTTTT,CASSPTTGGEKLFF
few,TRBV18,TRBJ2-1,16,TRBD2,TGTGCCAGCTCACCAGCTAGCGGGAGCTCCTACAATGAGCAGTTCTTC,CASSPASGSSYNEQFF
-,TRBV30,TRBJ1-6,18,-,TGTGCCTGGAGCCCGAGGTGGGGGGAACCCTCCTATAATTCACCCCTCCACTTT,CAWSPRWGEPSYNSPLHF
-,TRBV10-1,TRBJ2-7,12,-,TGCGCCAGCAGTGGAGGGAACCACGAGCAGTACTTC,CASSGGNHEQYF
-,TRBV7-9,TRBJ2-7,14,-,TGTGCCAGCAGCAGGGACGGGAGCTCCTACGAGCAGTACTTC,CASSRDGSSYEQYF
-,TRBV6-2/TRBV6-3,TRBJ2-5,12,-,TGTGCCAGCAGTTCGGTTCAAGAGACCCAGTACTTC,CASSSVQETQYF
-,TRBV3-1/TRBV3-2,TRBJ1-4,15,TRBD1,TGTGCCAGCAGCCTCCGGGACAGGGGAAGGGAAAAACTGTTTTTT,CASSLRDRGREKLFF
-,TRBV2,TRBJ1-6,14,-,TGTGCCAGCAGTGCAGGCAGGGAAAATTCACCCCTCCACTTT,CASSAGRENSPLHF